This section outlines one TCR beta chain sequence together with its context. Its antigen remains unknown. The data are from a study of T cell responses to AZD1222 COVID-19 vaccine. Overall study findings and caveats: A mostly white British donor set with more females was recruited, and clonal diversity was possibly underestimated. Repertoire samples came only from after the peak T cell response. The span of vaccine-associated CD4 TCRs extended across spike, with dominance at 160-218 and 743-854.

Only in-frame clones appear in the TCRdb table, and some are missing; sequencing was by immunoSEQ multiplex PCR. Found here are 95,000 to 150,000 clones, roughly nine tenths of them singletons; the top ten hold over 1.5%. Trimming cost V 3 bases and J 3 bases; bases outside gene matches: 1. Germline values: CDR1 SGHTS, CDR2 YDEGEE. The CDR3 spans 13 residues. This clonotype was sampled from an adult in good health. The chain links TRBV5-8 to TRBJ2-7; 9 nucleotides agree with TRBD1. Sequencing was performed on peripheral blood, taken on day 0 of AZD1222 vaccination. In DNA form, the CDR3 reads TGTGCCAGCAGCTGGACAGGGGTCTACGAGCAGTACTTC. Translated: CASSWTGVYEQYF.